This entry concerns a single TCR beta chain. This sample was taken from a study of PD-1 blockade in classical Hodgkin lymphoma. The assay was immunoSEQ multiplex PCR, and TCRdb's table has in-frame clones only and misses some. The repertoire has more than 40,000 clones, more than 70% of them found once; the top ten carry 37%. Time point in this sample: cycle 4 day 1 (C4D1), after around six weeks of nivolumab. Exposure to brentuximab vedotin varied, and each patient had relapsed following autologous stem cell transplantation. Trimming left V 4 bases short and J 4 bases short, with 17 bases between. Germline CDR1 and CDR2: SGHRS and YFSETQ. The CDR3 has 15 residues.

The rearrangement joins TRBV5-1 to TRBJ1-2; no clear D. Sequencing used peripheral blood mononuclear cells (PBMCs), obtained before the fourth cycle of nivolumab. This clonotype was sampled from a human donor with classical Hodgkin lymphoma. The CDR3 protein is CASSPNGLGGYGYTF. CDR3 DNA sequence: TGCGCCAGCAGCCCTAATGGCCTAGGAGGCTATGGCTACACCTTC.